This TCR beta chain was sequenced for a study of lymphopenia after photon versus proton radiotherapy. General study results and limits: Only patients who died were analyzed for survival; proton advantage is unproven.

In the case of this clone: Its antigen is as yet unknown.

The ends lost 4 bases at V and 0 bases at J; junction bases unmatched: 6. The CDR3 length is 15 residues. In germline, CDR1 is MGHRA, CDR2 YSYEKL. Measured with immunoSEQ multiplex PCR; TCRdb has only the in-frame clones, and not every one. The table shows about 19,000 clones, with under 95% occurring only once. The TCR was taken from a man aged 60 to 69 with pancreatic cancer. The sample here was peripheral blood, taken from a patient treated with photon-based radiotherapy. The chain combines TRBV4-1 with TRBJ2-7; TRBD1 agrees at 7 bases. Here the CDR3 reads CASSRGGFISYEQYF. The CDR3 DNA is TGCGCCAGCAGCCGAGGGGGCTTTATCTCCTACGAGCAGTACTTC.